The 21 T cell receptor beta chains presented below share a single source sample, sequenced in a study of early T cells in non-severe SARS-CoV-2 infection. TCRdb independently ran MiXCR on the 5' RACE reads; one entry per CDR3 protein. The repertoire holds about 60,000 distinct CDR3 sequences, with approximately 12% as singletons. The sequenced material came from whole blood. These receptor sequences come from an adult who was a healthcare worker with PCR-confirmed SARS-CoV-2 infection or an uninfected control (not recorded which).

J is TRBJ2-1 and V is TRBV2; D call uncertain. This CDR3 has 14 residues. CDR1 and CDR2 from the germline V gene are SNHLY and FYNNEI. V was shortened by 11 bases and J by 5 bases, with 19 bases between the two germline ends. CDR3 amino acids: CALRRLRKDNEQFF. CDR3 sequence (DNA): TGTGCCCTGCGACGGCTGCGGAAAGACAATGAGCAGTTCTTC.

The CDR3 loop reads CASSLRQGGFLDNEQFF. CDR3 coding DNA: TGTGCCAGCAGCCTCAGACAGGGGGGTTTTTTGGACAATGAGCAGTTCTTC. The chain employs TRBV3-1 and TRBJ2-1; the match to TRBD1 covers 9 bases. With 4 bases clipped from V and 5 bases from J, the junction kept 12 bases outside the gene matches. The CDR3 is 17 amino acids. The germline gives CDR1 LGHDT, CDR2 YNNKEL (reference sequence).

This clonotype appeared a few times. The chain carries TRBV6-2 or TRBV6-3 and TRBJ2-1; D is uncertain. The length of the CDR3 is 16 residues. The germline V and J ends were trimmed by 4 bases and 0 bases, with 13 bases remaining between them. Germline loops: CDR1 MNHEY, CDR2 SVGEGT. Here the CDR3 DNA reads TGTGCCAGCAGTTCCCAGAGAACGGGCTCCTACAATGAGCAGTTCTTC. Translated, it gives CASSSQRTGSYNEQFF.

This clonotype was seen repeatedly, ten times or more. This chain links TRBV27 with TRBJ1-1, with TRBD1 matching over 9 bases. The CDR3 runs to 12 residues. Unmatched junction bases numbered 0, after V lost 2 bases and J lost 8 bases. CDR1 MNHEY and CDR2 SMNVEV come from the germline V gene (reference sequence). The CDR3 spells CASSLGTGEAFF. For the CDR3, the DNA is TGTGCCAGCAGTTTAGGGACAGGGGAAGCTTTCTTT.

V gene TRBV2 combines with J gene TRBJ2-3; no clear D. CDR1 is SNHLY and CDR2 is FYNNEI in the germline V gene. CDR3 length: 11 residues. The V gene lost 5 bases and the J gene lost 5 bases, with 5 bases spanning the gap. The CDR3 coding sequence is TGTGCCAGCAGTACCCAAGATACGCAGTATTTT. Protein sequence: CASSTQDTQYF.

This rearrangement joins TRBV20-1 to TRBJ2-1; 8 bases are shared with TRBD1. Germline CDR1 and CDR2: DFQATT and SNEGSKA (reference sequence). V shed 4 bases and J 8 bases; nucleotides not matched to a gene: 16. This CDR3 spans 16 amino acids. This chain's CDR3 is CSAIWSGGANFYEQFF. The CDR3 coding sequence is TGCAGTGCTATATGGTCAGGGGGCGCGAATTTTTATGAGCAGTTCTTC.

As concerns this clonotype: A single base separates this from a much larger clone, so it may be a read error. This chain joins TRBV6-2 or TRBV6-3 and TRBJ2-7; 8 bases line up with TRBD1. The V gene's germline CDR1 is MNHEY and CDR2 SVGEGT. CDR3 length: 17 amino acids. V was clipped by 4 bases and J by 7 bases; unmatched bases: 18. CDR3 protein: CASSSAQGAMVGAEQYF. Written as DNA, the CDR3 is TGTGCCAGCAGTTCCGCCCAGGGGGCGATGGTGGGAGCTGAGCAGTACTTC.

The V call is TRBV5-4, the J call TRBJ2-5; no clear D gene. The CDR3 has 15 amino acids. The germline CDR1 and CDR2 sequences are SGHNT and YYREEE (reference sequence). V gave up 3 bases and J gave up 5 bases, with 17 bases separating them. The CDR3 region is CASSSPQEPKETQYF. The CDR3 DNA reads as TGTGCCAGCAGCTCGCCCCAAGAACCAAAGGAGACCCAGTACTTC.

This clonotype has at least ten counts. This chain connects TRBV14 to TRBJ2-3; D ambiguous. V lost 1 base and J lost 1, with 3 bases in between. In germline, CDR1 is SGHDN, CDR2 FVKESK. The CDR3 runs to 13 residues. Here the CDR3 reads CASSQVGTDTQYF. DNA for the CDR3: TGTGCCAGCAGCCAAGTCGGCACAGATACGCAGTATTTT. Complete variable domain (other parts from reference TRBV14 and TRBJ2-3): EAGVTQFPSHSVIEKGQTVTLRCDPISGHDNLYWYRRVMGKEIKFLLHFVKESKQDESGMPNNRFLAERTGGTYSTLKVQPAELEDSGVYFCASSQVGTDTQYFGPGTRLTVL.

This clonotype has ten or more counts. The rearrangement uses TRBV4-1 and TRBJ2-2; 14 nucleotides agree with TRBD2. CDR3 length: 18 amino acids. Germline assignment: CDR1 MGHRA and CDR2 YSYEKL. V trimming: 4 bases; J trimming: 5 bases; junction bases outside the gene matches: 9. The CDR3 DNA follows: TGCGCCAGCAGCCCGACCGCCGGACTAGCGGGAGGTACCGGGGAGCTGTTTTTT. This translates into CASSPTAGLAGGTGELFF.

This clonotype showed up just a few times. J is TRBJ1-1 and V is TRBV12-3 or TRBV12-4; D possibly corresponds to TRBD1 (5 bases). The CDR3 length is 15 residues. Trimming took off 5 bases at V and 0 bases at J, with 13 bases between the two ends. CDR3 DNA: TGTGCCAGCAGTGGGGGAGGCTCTATGAACACTGAAGCTTTCTTT. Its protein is CASSGGGSMNTEAFF.

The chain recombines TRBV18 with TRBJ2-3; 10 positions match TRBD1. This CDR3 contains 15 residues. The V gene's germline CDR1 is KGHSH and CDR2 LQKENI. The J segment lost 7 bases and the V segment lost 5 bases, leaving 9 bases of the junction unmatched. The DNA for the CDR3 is TGTGCCAGCTCAGAAGGACAGGGGGTGCCAAATACGCAGTATTTT. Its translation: CASSEGQGVPNTQYF.

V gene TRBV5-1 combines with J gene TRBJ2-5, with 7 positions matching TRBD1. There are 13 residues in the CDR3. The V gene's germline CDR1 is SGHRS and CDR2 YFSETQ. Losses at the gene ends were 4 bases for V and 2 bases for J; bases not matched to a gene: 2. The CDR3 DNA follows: TGCGCCAGCAGCGGGGGACAGCAAGAGACCCAGTACTTC. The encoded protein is CASSGGQQETQYF.

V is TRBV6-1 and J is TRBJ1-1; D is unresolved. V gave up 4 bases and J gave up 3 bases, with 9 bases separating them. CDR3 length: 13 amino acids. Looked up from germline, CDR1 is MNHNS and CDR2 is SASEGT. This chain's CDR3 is CASSGTLDTEAFF. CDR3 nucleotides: TGTGCCAGCAGTGGTACTCTGGACACTGAAGCTTTCTTT.

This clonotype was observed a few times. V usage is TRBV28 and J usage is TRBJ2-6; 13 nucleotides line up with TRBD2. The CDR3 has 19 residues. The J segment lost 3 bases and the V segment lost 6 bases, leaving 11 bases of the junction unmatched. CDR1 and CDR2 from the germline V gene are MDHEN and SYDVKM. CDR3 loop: CASSYGLAGEGGGANVLTF. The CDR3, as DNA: TGTGCCAGCAGCTACGGACTAGCGGGAGAAGGGGGTGGGGCCAACGTCCTGACTTTC.

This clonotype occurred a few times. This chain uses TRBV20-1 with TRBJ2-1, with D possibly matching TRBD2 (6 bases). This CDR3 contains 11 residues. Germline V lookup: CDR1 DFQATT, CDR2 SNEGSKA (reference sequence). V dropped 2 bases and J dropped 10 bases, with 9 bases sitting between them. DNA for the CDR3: TGCAGTGCTAGAAGCCTAGCGGAGCAGTTCTTC. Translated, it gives CSARSLAEQFF.

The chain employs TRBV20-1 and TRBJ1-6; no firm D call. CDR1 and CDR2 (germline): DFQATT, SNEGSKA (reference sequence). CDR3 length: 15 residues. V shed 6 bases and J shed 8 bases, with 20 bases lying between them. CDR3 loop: CSATELRATHSPLHF. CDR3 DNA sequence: TGCAGTGCCACCGAGCTTAGAGCTACGCATTCACCCCTCCACTTT.

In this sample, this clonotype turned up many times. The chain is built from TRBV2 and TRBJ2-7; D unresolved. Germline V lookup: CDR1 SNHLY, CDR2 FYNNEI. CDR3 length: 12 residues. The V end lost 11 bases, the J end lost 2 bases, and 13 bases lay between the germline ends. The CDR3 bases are TGTGCCGCCCGGACGGAAGCCTACGAGCAGTACTTC. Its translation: CAARTEAYEQYF.

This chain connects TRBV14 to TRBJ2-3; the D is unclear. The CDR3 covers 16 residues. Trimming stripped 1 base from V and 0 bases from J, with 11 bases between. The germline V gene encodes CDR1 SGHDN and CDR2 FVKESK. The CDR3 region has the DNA TGTGCCAGCAGCCAAGTTCCAGGCCCAAGCACAGATACGCAGTATTTT. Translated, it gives CASSQVPGPSTDTQYF.

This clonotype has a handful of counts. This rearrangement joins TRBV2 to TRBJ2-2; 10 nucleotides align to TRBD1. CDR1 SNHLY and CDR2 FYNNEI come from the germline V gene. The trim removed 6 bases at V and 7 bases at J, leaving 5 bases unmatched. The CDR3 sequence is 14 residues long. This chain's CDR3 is CASRGTGANGELFF. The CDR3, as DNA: TGTGCCAGCAGGGGGACAGGGGCTAACGGGGAGCTGTTTTTT.

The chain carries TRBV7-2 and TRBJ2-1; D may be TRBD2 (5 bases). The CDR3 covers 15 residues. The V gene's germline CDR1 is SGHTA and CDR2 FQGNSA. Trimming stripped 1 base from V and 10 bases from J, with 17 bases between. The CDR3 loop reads CASSLGASRAKEQFF. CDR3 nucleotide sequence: TGTGCCAGCAGCTTAGGGGCTAGCCGAGCTAAGGAGCAGTTCTTC. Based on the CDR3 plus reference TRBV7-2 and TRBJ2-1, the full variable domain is GAGVSQSPSNKVTEKGKDVELRCDPISGHTALYWYRQSLGQGLEFLIYFQGNSAPDKSGLPSDRFSAERTGGSVSTLTIQRTQQEDSAVYLCASSLGASRAKEQFFGPGTRLTVL.